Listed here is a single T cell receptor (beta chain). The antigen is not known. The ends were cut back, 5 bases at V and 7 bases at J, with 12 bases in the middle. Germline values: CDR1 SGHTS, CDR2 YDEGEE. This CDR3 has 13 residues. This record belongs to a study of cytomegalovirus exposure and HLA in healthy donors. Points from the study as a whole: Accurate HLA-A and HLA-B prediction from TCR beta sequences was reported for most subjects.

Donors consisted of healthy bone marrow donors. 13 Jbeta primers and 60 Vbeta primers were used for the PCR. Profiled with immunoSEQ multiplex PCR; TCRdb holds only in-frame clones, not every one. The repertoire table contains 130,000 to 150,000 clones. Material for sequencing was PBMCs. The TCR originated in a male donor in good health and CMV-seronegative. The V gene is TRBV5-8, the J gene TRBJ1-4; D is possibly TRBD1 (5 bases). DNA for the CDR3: TGTGCCAGCAGACCCCGGGGGAGTGAAAAACTGTTTTTT. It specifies CASRPRGSEKLFF.